This is a list of T cell receptor beta chains from one sample in a study of T-cell memory formation after mild COVID-19. One entry per CDR3 protein, called by TCRdb with MiXCR from the 5' RACE reads. The sample comprises about 440,000 distinct CDR3 sequences, around 18% of which are singletons, and roughly 8.4% rests with the top ten. The sequenced sample was PBMCs or a T cell subset sorted from them (not recorded which). Receptors originate from an adult woman who had mild COVID-19 (a few samples of this study predate the infection). Cell type and time point are not known. CDR3s include the opening cysteine and the closing phenylalanine or tryptophan. D genes are given only for firm matches. For some rows the clone size is stated as once, few or many, or as a class when expanded; others skip it.

J gene | D gene | V gene | clone size | CDR3 protein | CDR3 DNA
TRBJ2-7 | TRBD1 | TRBV4-1 | . | CASSLTTGKASYEQYF | TGCGCCAGCAGCCTAACGACAGGGAAAGCATCCTACGAGCAGTACTTC
TRBJ2-7 | TRBD1 | TRBV7-2 | . | CASTSRWTGVGEQYF | TGTGCCAGCACCTCCCGATGGACAGGGGTCGGGGAGCAGTACTTC
TRBJ1-1 | . | TRBV27 | few | CASSLTSPSPEAFF | TGTGCCAGCAGTTTAACGTCCCCGAGTCCTGAAGCTTTCTTT
TRBJ1-5 | TRBD1 | TRBV20-1 | few | CSARADPDRVKEPQHF | TGCAGTGCTAGAGCGGACCCGGACAGGGTCAAGGAGCCCCAGCATTTT
TRBJ2-1 | . | TRBV7-8 | few | CASSLARQVGWTYNEQFF | TGTGCCAGCAGCTTAGCGCGACAGGTTGGGTGGACCTACAATGAGCAGTTCTTC
TRBJ2-5 | TRBD1 | TRBV29-1 | few | CSVDFLQGARETQYF | TGCAGCGTTGATTTTTTACAGGGGGCAAGGGAGACCCAGTACTTC
TRBJ2-5 | . | TRBV29-1 | many | CSSLVSAETQYF | TGCAGCTCACTCGTGAGCGCAGAGACCCAGTACTTC
TRBJ2-5 | . | TRBV7-9 | . | CASSSRQAVGGTQYF | TGTGCCAGCAGCTCCAGACAAGCGGTGGGGGGGACCCAGTACTTC
TRBJ1-2 | TRBD1 | TRBV4-2 | few | CASSQGGQGNGYTF | TGTGCCAGCAGCCAGGGAGGACAGGGGAATGGCTACACCTTC
TRBJ2-3 | TRBD2 | TRBV5-1 | many | CASRPSAGGAGDTQYF | TGCGCCAGCAGGCCGTCAGCGGGGGGTGCCGGGGATACGCAGTATTTT
TRBJ2-1 | . | TRBV27 | . | CASSFGLLRNEQFF | TGTGCCAGCAGTTTTGGGCTTTTGCGCAATGAGCAGTTCTTC
TRBJ1-2 | . | TRBV7-9 | few | CASSLPAGLGWNGYTF | TGTGCCAGCAGCTTACCCGCCGGACTGGGGTGGAATGGCTACACCTTC
TRBJ2-1 | . | TRBV23-1 | few | CASSQSEKLGSWIIHGNEQFF | TGCGCCAGCAGTCAATCGGAGAAGTTGGGCAGTTGGATTATCCACGGCAATGAGCAGTTCTTC
TRBJ2-1 | TRBD2 | TRBV20-1 | . | CSGGGGGWNEQFF | TGCAGTGGCGGCGGGGGGGGATGGAATGAGCAGTTCTTC
TRBJ2-3 | . | TRBV12-3/TRBV12-4 | many | CASSPPGLQGGADTQYF | TGTGCCAGCAGTCCCCCGGGACTACAGGGAGGCGCAGATACGCAGTATTTT
TRBJ2-5 | . | TRBV7-6 | . | CASSRPYSGQGQETQYF | TGTGCCAGCAGCCGCCCATACTCGGGACAAGGACAAGAGACCCAGTACTTC
TRBJ2-1 | TRBD1 | TRBV5-1 | few | CASSEGTEDNEQFF | TGCGCCAGCAGCGAAGGGACAGAAGACAATGAGCAGTTCTTC
TRBJ2-1 | . | TRBV29-1 | few | CSVFAPDPKIYNEQFF | TGCAGCGTTTTTGCACCCGACCCAAAGATCTACAATGAGCAGTTCTTC
TRBJ1-6 | . | TRBV5-4 | . | CASSEGPAGLNSPLHF | TGTGCCAGCAGCGAAGGGCCCGCAGGGTTAAATTCACCCCTCCACTTT
TRBJ1-3 | . | TRBV4-1 | . | CASSPAGYSGNTIYF | TGCGCCAGCAGCCCGGCGGGGTACTCTGGAAACACCATATATTTT
TRBJ2-1 | . | TRBV9 | . | CASSPGSGDHYNEQFF | TGTGCCAGCAGCCCCGGATCGGGGGATCATTACAATGAGCAGTTCTTC
TRBJ1-5 | . | TRBV7-9 | . | CASSANSNQPQHF | TGTGCCAGCAGTGCCAATAGCAATCAGCCCCAGCATTTT
TRBJ2-2 | TRBD2 | TRBV20-1 | few | CSARKLLAGITNTGELFF | TGCAGTGCTAGAAAATTACTAGCGGGAATTACCAACACCGGGGAGCTGTTTTTT
TRBJ2-3 | TRBD1 | TRBV7-2 | few | CASSAGDRTPDTQYF | TGTGCCAGCAGCGCAGGGGACAGAACCCCAGATACGCAGTATTTT
TRBJ2-5 | . | TRBV7-8 | few | CASSLRLNQETQYF | TGTGCCAGCAGCTTACGGCTAAACCAAGAGACCCAGTACTTC
TRBJ2-1 | TRBD1 | TRBV10-3 | . | CAISPDRGQGNEQFF | TGTGCCATCAGCCCAGACAGGGGGCAAGGCAATGAGCAGTTCTTC
TRBJ1-5 | . | TRBV24-1 | . | CATAGENNQPQHF | TGTGCCACCGCGGGGGAAAACAATCAGCCCCAGCATTTT
TRBJ1-5 | . | TRBV12-3/TRBV12-4 | . | CASSFSGQGQPQHF | TGTGCCAGCAGTTTCTCTGGTCAAGGTCAGCCCCAGCATTTT
TRBJ2-2 | TRBD1 | TRBV20-1 | . | CSAHSGGHFFPGELFF | TGCAGTGCGCATTCAGGGGGACACTTTTTTCCCGGGGAGCTGTTTTTT